A single sample is the source of the 12 T cell receptor beta chains below, sequenced in a study of blood T cell repertoires in COVID-19 (dated by TCRdb to 2018 to 2021). Receptor amplification or capture employed the immunoSEQ multiplex PCR assay. TCRdb stores this immuneACCESS table with in-frame sequences only. Part of the clones is absent; in the studies checked, under half of the shortfall reflects unresolved V genes, and no reason is known for the rest. In all, the sample holds about 230,000 clones, and less than 90% of those were seen once. The ten most abundant clones make up under 3% of the sample. Sample: peripheral blood. All receptors derive from a woman in her 70s with active or convalescent COVID-19.

The chain combines TRBV10-2 with TRBJ1-1; D is ambiguous. Germline V gene data show CDR1 as WSHSY and CDR2 as SAAADI. V lost 4 bases and J 3 bases, leaving 9 bases between the germline ends. The CDR3 runs 13 residues. The DNA of the CDR3 is TGCGCCAGCAGTGTCTCGGCGGACACTGAAGCTTTCTTT. This translates into CASSVSADTEAFF.

V gene TRBV19 combines with J gene TRBJ2-1; D is perhaps TRBD2 (7 bases). V was clipped by 6 bases and J by 9 bases, with 18 bases between them. This CDR3 contains 14 residues. CDR1 LNHDA and CDR2 SQIVND come from the germline V gene (reference sequence). DNA of the CDR3: TGTGCCAGTAGCCTTAGGGGGGGGAGCGGTGAGCAGTTCTTC. It translates to CASSLRGGSGEQFF.

The table lists this clone with a few counts. V gene TRBV6-7 combines with J gene TRBJ2-2; 7 bases are a match to TRBD2. TRBV6-7 is an ORF; its function is uncertain. V shed 5 bases, J shed 4 bases, and the junction held 13 bases outside the gene matches. The CDR3 contains 17 residues. The CDR3 reads CASSDTGPSGTTGELFF. The CDR3, as DNA: TGTGCCAGCAGTGACACTGGGCCTAGCGGTACCACCGGGGAGCTGTTTTTT.

The chain links TRBV2 to TRBJ1-4, with D possibly being TRBD1 (6 bases). The CDR3 is 14 residues long. The germline V gene has CDR1 SNHLY and CDR2 FYNNEI. Trimming removed 6 bases at V and 5 bases at J, with 13 bases between. CDR3 DNA: TGTGCCAGCAGCCTACAGGGTCAGAATGAAAAACTGTTTTTT. Protein: CASSLQGQNEKLFF.

The rearrangement links TRBV7-9 to TRBJ2-7; 8 bases line up with TRBD1. Germline lookup yields CDR1 SEHNR and CDR2 FQNEAQ (reference sequence). This CDR3 spans 15 amino acids. With V trimmed by 8 bases and J by 7 bases, 16 bases remained unmatched. CDR3 sequence (DNA): TGTGCCAGCGCAACCGACAGGGGTGTCCTGGGGGAGCAGTACTTC. Translated: CASATDRGVLGEQYF.

The chain uses TRBV18 and TRBJ2-1, with TRBD2 matching over 14 bases. CDR1 is KGHSH, CDR2 LQKENI, per germline. V dropped 4 bases and J dropped 6; count of bases not matched to a gene: 8. The CDR3 consists of 17 residues. The CDR3 sequence: CASSLSQGLAGVNEQFF. CDR3 nucleotides: TGTGCCAGCTCACTCTCCCAGGGACTAGCGGGAGTCAATGAGCAGTTCTTC.

The chain links TRBV7-2 to TRBJ2-7; 9 nucleotides line up with TRBD2. CDR3 length equals 15 residues. Germline-derived CDR1 and CDR2 are SGHTA and FQGNSA. With V trimmed by 3 bases and J by 0 bases, 3 bases remained unmatched. The CDR3 nucleotides are TGTGCCAGCAGCTTCGGACTAGCGTACTCCTACGAGCAGTACTTC. Its translation: CASSFGLAYSYEQYF.

The rearrangement uses TRBV28 and TRBJ2-5, with TRBD2 as a possible D gene (5 bases). V lost 5 bases and J lost 5, with 15 bases in between. This CDR3 spans 14 amino acids. Looked up from germline, CDR1 is MDHEN and CDR2 is SYDVKM. This CDR3 reads CASSAPGSGETQYF. CDR3 in DNA: TGTGCCAGCAGTGCCCCGGGGAGTGGGGAGACCCAGTACTTC.

This chain joins TRBV2 and TRBJ2-5, with 7 bases aligning to TRBD2. Germline-derived CDR1 and CDR2 are SNHLY and FYNNEI. The length of the CDR3 is 14 residues. Unmatched junction bases numbered 4, after V lost 2 bases and J lost 4 bases. This CDR3 is CASSEQPGGETQYF. CDR3 sequence (DNA): TGTGCCAGCAGTGAACAGCCGGGGGGAGAGACCCAGTACTTC.

This chain connects TRBV28 to TRBJ2-7; 7 bases match TRBD1. The CDR3 runs 13 residues. J gave up 3 bases and V 7 bases, and 6 bases lay outside the gene matches. Germline assignment: CDR1 MDHEN and CDR2 SYDVKM. The CDR3 DNA sequence: TGTGCCAGCATTCGCTGGGACAGCTACGAGCAGTACTTC. This sequence encodes CASIRWDSYEQYF.

This chain joins TRBV10-3 and TRBJ2-1, with TRBD1 identical over 9 bases. The CDR3 runs to 18 residues. The V gene end was trimmed by 0 bases and the J gene end by 5 bases; junction bases not matched to a gene: 11. Germline V gene lookup returns CDR1 ENHRY and CDR2 SYGVKD. The CDR3: CAISESGGGQGSHNEQFF. DNA for the CDR3: TGTGCCATCAGTGAGTCGGGAGGCGGACAGGGGTCCCACAATGAGCAGTTCTTC.

CDR3 sequence reads: CASSPIPGTGASNTGELFF. The CDR3 DNA reads as TGTGCCAGCTCACCAATCCCGGGGACAGGGGCCTCGAACACCGGGGAGCTGTTTTTT. The chain links TRBV18 to TRBJ2-2; TRBD1 agrees at 10 bases. V dropped 2 bases and J dropped 0; count of bases not matched to a gene: 9. The CDR3 has 19 amino acids. Germline CDR1 reads KGHSH; CDR2 reads LQKENI.